This T cell receptor beta chain was sequenced in a study of T cells in Graves' hyperthyroidism and ophthalmopathy. The study based diagnoses on clinical symptoms, serum thyroxine and TRAb, thyroid ultrasound and orbital computed tomography. The J segment lost 12 bases and the V segment lost 6 bases, leaving 11 bases of the junction unmatched. CDR1 and CDR2 (germline): LGHNT, FRNRAP. The CDR3 has 13 amino acids. Amplification of TCR beta CDR3 regions was performed using RNA transcripts as template. The HTBI primer set was used in a first-round RT-PCR of the TCR CDR3. TCRdb re-called the multiplex PCR reads with MiXCR, one entry per CDR3 protein. The repertoire holds 250,000 to 300,000 distinct CDR3 sequences, with approximately 18% as singletons.

The sample consisted of blood. The TCR sequence derives from a man aged 50 to 60 with Graves' ophthalmopathy. The chain links TRBV12-5 to TRBJ2-3, with 8 nucleotides matching TRBD2. In DNA form, the CDR3 reads TGTGCTAGTGGCCTCAGCAGCGGGAGTCGTCAGTATTTT. Translated, it gives CASGLSSGSRQYF.